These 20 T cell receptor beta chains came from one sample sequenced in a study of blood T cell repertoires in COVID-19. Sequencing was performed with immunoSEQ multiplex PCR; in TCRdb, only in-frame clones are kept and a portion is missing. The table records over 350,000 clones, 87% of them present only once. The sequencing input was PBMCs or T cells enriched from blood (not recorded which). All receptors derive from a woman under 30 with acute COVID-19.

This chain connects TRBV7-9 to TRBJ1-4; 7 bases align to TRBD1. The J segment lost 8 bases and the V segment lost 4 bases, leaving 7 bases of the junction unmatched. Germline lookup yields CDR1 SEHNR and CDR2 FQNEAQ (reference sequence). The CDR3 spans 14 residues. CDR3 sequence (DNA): TGTGCCAGCAGCTCAACAGGGGCAGACGAAAAACTGTTTTTT. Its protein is CASSSTGADEKLFF. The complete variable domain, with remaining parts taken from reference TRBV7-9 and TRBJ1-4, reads DTGVSQNPRHKITKRGQNVTFRCDPISEHNRLYWYRQTLGQGPEFLTYFQNEAQLEKSRLLSDRFSAERPKGSFSTLEIQRTEQGDSAMYLCASSSTGADEKLFFGSGTQLSVL.

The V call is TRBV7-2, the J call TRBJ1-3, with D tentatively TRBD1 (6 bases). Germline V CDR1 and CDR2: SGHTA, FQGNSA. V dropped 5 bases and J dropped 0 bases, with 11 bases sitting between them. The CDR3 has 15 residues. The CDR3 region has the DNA TGTGCCAGCAGCACACAGGGATTCTCTGGAAACACCATATATTTT. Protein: CASSTQGFSGNTIYF. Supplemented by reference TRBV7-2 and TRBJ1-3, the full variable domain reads GAGVSQSPSNKVTEKGKDVELRCDPISGHTALYWYRQSLGQGLEFLIYFQGNSAPDKSGLPSDRFSAERTGGSVSTLTIQRTQQEDSAVYLCASSTQGFSGNTIYFGEGSWLTVV.

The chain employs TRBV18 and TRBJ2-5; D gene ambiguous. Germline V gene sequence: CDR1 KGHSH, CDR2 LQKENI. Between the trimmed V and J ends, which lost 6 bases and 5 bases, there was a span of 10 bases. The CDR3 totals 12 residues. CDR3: CASSLSAETQYF. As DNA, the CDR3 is TGTGCCAGCTCGTTATCTGCGGAGACCCAGTACTTC.

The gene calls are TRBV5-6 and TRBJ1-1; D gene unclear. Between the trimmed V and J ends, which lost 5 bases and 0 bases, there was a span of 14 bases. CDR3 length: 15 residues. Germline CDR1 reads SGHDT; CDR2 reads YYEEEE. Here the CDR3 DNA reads TGTGCCAGCAGAGAGTCCGGGGTAATGAACACTGAAGCTTTCTTT. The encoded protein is CASRESGVMNTEAFF.

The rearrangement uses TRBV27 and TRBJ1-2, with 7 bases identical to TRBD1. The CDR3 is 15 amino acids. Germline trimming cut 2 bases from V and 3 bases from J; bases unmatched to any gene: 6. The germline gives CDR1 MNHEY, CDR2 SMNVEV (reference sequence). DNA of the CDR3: TGTGCCAGCAGTTTACGGCAGGGGGTGGACTATGGCTACACCTTC. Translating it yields CASSLRQGVDYGYTF.

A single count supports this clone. CDR3 sequence reads: CASSIRTGLTIGYTF. The CDR3 DNA reads as TGTGCCAGCAGCATAAGGACAGGCCTCACCATTGGCTACACCTTC. The chain recombines TRBV5-6 with TRBJ1-2; the match to TRBD1 covers 7 bases. V gave up 4 bases and J gave up 7 bases; unmatched junction bases: 13. In germline, CDR1 is SGHDT, CDR2 YYEEEE. This CDR3 is 15 amino acids long.

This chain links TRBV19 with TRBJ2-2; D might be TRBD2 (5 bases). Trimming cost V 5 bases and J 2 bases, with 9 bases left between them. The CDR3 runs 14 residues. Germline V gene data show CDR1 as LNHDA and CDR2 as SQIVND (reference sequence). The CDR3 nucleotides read TGTGCCAGTAGTCCGGGGATTAACACCGGGGAGCTGTTTTTT. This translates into CASSPGINTGELFF.

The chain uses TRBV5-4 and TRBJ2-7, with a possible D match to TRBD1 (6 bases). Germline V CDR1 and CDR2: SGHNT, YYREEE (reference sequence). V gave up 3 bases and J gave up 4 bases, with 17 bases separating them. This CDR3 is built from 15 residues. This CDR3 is CASSWGDRPPYEQYF. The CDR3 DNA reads TGTGCCAGCAGCTGGGGCGACAGGCCTCCTTACGAGCAGTACTTC.

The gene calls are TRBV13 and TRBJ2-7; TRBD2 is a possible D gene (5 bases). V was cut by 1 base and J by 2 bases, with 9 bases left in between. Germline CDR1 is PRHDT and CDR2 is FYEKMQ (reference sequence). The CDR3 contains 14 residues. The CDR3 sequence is CASSLVARTYEQYF. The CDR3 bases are TGTGCCAGCAGCTTAGTAGCGCGAACCTACGAGCAGTACTTC.

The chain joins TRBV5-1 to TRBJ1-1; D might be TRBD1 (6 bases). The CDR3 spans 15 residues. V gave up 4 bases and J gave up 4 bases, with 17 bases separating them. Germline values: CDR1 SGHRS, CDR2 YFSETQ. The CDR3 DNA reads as TGCGCCAGCAGCCCTACCTCGGACAGACTCACTGAAGCTTTCTTT. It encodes CASSPTSDRLTEAFF.

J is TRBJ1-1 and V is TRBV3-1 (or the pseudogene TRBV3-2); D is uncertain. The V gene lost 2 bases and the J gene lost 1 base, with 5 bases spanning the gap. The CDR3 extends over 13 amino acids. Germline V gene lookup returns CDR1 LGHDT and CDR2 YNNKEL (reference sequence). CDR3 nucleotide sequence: TGTGCCAGCAGCCAAAGGAGGAACACTGAAGCTTTCTTT. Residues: CASSQRRNTEAFF.

CDR3 in DNA: TGCGCCAGCAGCCAATTCGAGGACACCGGGGAGCTGTTTTTT. Residues: CASSQFEDTGELFF. V is TRBV4-3 and J is TRBJ2-2; unclear D gene. V shed 2 bases and J shed 3 bases, with 7 bases lying between them. From germline, CDR1 is LGHNA and CDR2 YSLEER. CDR3 size: 14 residues.

CDR3 DNA: TGTGCCAGCAGCTTAGTAATCGGTGAGCGGAGAAACAATGAGCAGTTCTTC. This gives the protein CASSLVIGERRNNEQFF. V usage is TRBV11-2 and J usage is TRBJ2-1, with D maybe TRBD2 (5 bases). Trimming removed 1 base at V and 5 bases at J, with 18 bases between. The CDR3 runs to 17 residues. Germline V CDR1 and CDR2: SGHAT, FQNNGV. The variable domain in full, completed from reference TRBV11-2 and TRBJ2-1, reads EAGVAQSPRYKIIEKRQSVAFWCNPISGHATLYWYQQILGQGPKLLIQFQNNGVVDDSQLPKDRFSAERLKGVDSTLKIQPAKLEDSAVYLCASSLVIGERRNNEQFFGPGTRLTVL.

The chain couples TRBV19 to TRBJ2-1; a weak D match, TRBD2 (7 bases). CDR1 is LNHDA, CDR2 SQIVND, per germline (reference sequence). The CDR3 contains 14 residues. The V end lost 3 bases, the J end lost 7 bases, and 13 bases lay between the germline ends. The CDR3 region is CASSIHREGNEQFF. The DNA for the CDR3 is TGTGCCAGTAGTATTCACAGGGAGGGGAATGAGCAGTTCTTC.

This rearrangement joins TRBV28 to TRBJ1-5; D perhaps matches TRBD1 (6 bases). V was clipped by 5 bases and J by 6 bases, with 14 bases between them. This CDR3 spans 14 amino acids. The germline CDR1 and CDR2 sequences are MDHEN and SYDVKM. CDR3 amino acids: CASSPATGLQPQHF. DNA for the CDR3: TGTGCCAGCAGTCCCGCAACAGGGCTTCAGCCCCAGCATTTT.

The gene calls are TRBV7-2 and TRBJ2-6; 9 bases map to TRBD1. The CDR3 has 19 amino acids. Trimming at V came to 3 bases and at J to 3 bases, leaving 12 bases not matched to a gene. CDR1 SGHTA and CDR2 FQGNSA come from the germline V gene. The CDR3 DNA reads TGTGCCAGCAGCTTGTGGGGTTGGACAGGGGAGAGTGGGGCCAACGTCCTGACTTTC. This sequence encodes CASSLWGWTGESGANVLTF.

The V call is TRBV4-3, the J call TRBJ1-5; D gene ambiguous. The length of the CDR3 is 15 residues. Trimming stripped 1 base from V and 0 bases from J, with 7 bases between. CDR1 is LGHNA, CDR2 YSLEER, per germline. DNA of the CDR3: TGCGCCAGCAGCCAAGCTGTTTATAGCAATCAGCCCCAGCATTTT. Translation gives CASSQAVYSNQPQHF.

The CDR3 reads CASSLDYPSSYEQYF. In nucleotides, the CDR3 is TGTGCCAGCAGCTTGGACTACCCGAGCTCCTACGAGCAGTACTTC. The chain has TRBV11-1 and TRBJ2-7; D possibly corresponds to TRBD2 (6 bases). Germline lookup yields CDR1 SGHAT and CDR2 FQDESV (reference sequence). Trimming took off 3 bases at V and 0 bases at J, with 12 bases between the two ends. The CDR3 has 15 amino acids.

The CDR3 sequence is CASSNVGRDRAIILPLHF. In DNA, the CDR3 is TGTGCCAGCAGCAACGTCGGCCGGGACAGGGCAATAATCTTACCCCTCCACTTT. The chain combines TRBV21-1 with TRBJ1-6; TRBD1 was called by the table and not checked on the DNA. TRBV21-1 is listed as a pseudogene. The CDR3 totals 18 residues.

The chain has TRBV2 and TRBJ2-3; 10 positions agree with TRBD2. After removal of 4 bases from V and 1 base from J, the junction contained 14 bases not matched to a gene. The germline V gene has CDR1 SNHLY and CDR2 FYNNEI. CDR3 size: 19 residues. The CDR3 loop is CASSVLHRLTSGGTDTQYF. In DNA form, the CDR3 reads TGTGCCAGCAGTGTCCTCCATCGGCTTACTAGCGGGGGCACAGATACGCAGTATTTT.